This TCR beta chain was sequenced in a study of blood T cell repertoires in COVID-19. Whole-study context: Some COVID-19 samples were acute and others convalescent; all came from the United States, Italy and Spain. Sample material is recorded as cDNA or gDNA derived from T cells, B-cell-depleted T cells, or PBMCs.

The assay was immunoSEQ multiplex PCR, and TCRdb's table has in-frame clones only and misses some. The table lists about 87,000 clones, about 87% of them singletons. This CDR3 region has 13 residues. Germline V gives CDR1 GTSNPN, CDR2 SVGIG (reference sequence). V was pared by 5 bases and J by 2 bases, with 12 bases between. The chain employs TRBV30 and TRBJ1-2, with D maybe TRBD1 (6 bases). The sequence was collected from a man aged 40-50 years with acute or convalescent COVID-19. Sequencing used peripheral blood. CDR3 sequence: CAWSTGANYGYTF. Here the CDR3 DNA reads TGTGCCTGGTCGACAGGCGCCAACTATGGCTACACCTTC.